Each of the 15 T cell receptor beta chains below was sequenced from the same sample in a study of cytomegalovirus exposure and HLA in healthy donors (dated by TCRdb to the late 2010s). The library was prepared using the immunoSEQ multiplex PCR assay. The multiplex PCR relied on a mix of 60 forward primers for TCR Vbeta segments and 13 reverse primers for TCR Jbeta segments. This immuneACCESS table, as held by TCRdb, lists in-frame sequences with V and J called but not all clones. Of the missing ones, under half trace to an unresolved V gene in checked studies; the others have no known cause. The sample data list under 110,000 clones, and approximately 85% of these were observed just once. The top ten clones comprise about 1.6% of the sample. Source material: PBMCs. The receptors originated from a man aged 45-65 years in good health and CMV-seronegative.

V gene TRBV5-1 combines with J gene TRBJ2-5, with a tentative D call TRBD1 (6 bases). The ends were cut back, 4 bases at V and 3 bases at J, with 10 bases in the middle. CDR1 is SGHRS, CDR2 YFSETQ, per germline. The CDR3 loop spans 13 amino acids. The CDR3 here is CASSLDREETQYF. The CDR3 nucleotides are TGCGCCAGCAGCCTGGACAGAGAAGAGACCCAGTACTTC.

The J gene is TRBJ1-1, the V gene TRBV18; 11 nucleotides line up with TRBD1. This CDR3 spans 19 amino acids. V shed 4 bases, J shed 1 base, and the junction held 14 bases outside the gene matches. From germline, CDR1 is KGHSH and CDR2 LQKENI. CDR3 region: CASSLLGQGGVSGNTEAFF. The DNA of the CDR3 is TGTGCCAGCTCACTTTTGGGACAGGGGGGAGTTAGCGGGAACACTGAAGCTTTCTTT.

The V gene is TRBV11-2, the J gene TRBJ2-2; D gene ambiguous. CDR1 is SGHAT and CDR2 is FQNNGV in the germline V gene. V lost 0 bases, J lost 2 bases, and 7 bases lay in between. The CDR3 sequence is 15 residues long. The CDR3 nucleotides read TGTGCCAGCAGCTTAGACGGTCACAACACCGGGGAGCTGTTTTTT. This sequence encodes CASSLDGHNTGELFF.

The V call is TRBV27, the J call TRBJ2-1, with no clear D. The ends were cut back, 5 bases at V and 0 bases at J, with 11 bases in the middle. Germline CDR1 MNHEY, CDR2 SMNVEV (reference sequence). This CDR3 is 15 amino acids long. The CDR3, as DNA: TGTGCCAGCAGTCTCTTCCCCCCCTCCTACAATGAGCAGTTCTTC. It yields the protein CASSLFPPSYNEQFF.

V and J are TRBV10-3 and TRBJ2-2; 9 bases fit TRBD2. The CDR3 is 17 amino acids. Germline V gives CDR1 ENHRY, CDR2 SYGVKD. The J segment lost 2 bases and the V segment lost 6 bases, leaving 10 bases of the junction unmatched. The CDR3 region has the DNA TGTGCCATCAGACAGATGGGACTAGCAGACAACACCGGGGAGCTGTTTTTT. This encodes CAIRQMGLADNTGELFF.

This sequence joins TRBV18 and TRBJ2-5; maybe TRBD1 (5 bases). Germline CDR1 is KGHSH and CDR2 is LQKENI. The CDR3 is 13 residues long. The V end was cut by 3 bases, the J end by 5 bases, with 10 bases between. CDR3 DNA: TGTGCCAGCTCACCCGCAGGGTTGGAGACCCAGTACTTC. Translated, it gives CASSPAGLETQYF.

CDR3 bases: TGTGCCAGCAGCCCCGGACTAGTTAAGACCCAGTACTTC. It translates to CASSPGLVKTQYF. The chain uses TRBV13 and TRBJ2-5; 7 nucleotides agree with TRBD2. Trimming at V came to 5 bases and at J to 6 bases, leaving 6 bases not matched to a gene. Germline values: CDR1 PRHDT, CDR2 FYEKMQ (reference sequence). This CDR3 has 13 amino acids.

The chain uses TRBV7-6 and TRBJ2-5; 10 bases agree with TRBD2. Germline CDR1 reads SGHVS; CDR2 reads FNYEAQ. V dropped 1 base and J dropped 0; count of bases not matched to a gene: 5. The CDR3 covers 17 residues. In DNA, the CDR3 is TGTGCCAGCAGCTTAGTACTAGCGGGGCAGTACCAAGAGACCCAGTACTTC. Amino acids: CASSLVLAGQYQETQYF.

V gene TRBV18 combines with J gene TRBJ2-3; possibly TRBD1 for D (6 bases). V gave up 3 bases and J gave up 6 bases, with 7 bases separating them. Germline CDR1 reads KGHSH; CDR2 reads LQKENI. This CDR3 is built from 12 residues. CDR3 region: CASSPDRDTQYF. As DNA, the CDR3 is TGTGCCAGCTCACCTGACAGGGATACGCAGTATTTT.

V gene TRBV30 combines with J gene TRBJ2-2, with 9 bases matching TRBD1. V was pared by 3 bases and J by 3 bases, with 5 bases of the junction left unmatched. This CDR3 spans 15 amino acids. Germline assignment: CDR1 GTSNPN and CDR2 SVGIG (reference sequence). CDR3 in DNA: TGTGCCTGGAGGCCCGGGACAGGGTACACCGGGGAGCTGTTTTTT. This codes for CAWRPGTGYTGELFF.

The rearrangement uses TRBV27 and TRBJ2-5, with 8 nucleotides matching TRBD1. The CDR3 totals 14 residues. V was pared by 5 bases and J by 9 bases, with 11 bases of the junction left unmatched. The V gene's germline CDR1 is MNHEY and CDR2 SMNVEV (reference sequence). The CDR3 protein is CASSPPGQASAQYF. In DNA form, the CDR3 reads TGTGCCAGCAGTCCTCCGGGACAGGCGTCGGCCCAGTACTTC.

The count of this clone is one. CDR3 sequence: CAISESQGMTEAFF. CDR3 sequence (DNA): TGTGCCATCAGTGAGTCGCAGGGAATGACTGAAGCTTTCTTT. The chain is built from TRBV10-3 and TRBJ1-1; D may be TRBD1 (5 bases). The CDR3 extends over 14 amino acids. Trimming took off 0 bases at V and 5 bases at J, with 10 bases between the two ends. Looked up from germline, CDR1 is ENHRY and CDR2 is SYGVKD.

The chain has TRBV7-9 and TRBJ1-2, with D unresolved. Germline CDR1 is SEHNR and CDR2 is FQNEAQ (reference sequence). The ends were cut back, 4 bases at V and 2 bases at J, with 11 bases in the middle. This CDR3 contains 14 residues. DNA for the CDR3: TGTGCCAGCAGCTCGAGCGCGGCAAACTATGGCTACACCTTC. Its protein is CASSSSAANYGYTF.

The chain has TRBV27 and TRBJ2-3; tentative D call: TRBD1 (6 bases). With 5 bases removed from V and 5 bases from J, the gap between germline ends came to 20 bases. The germline V gene has CDR1 MNHEY and CDR2 SMNVEV (reference sequence). The CDR3 covers 16 residues. The CDR3 bases are TGTGCCAGCAGTCCCCTCCCCAGGGGAAGGCAAGATACGCAGTATTTT. It specifies CASSPLPRGRQDTQYF.

The chain uses TRBV5-1 and TRBJ2-2; D possibly corresponds to TRBD2 (6 bases). This CDR3 comprises 16 residues. The ends were cut back, 0 bases at V and 0 bases at J, with 9 bases in the middle. In germline, CDR1 is SGHRS, CDR2 YFSETQ. CDR3 DNA: TGCGCCAGCAGCTTGGGCGGGACGCCGAACACCGGGGAGCTGTTTTTT. Its translation: CASSLGGTPNTGELFF.